What follows are 14 T cell receptor beta chains derived from one specimen sequenced in a study of OX40 agonist ivuxolimab in advanced cancers. Generated by immunoSEQ multiplex PCR, the TCRdb table keeps only in-frame clones and is missing some. The sample includes tens of thousands of clones, under 80% of them seen just once. Sequencing used CD4+ or CD8+ T cells sorted from blood, obtained in a trial of the OX40 agonist ivuxolimab. Receptors originate from an adult with an advanced solid tumor such as melanoma, head and neck, liver or kidney cancer.

The genes are TRBV5-8 and TRBJ2-1, with 7 nucleotides matching TRBD1. Trimming at V came to 3 bases and at J to 0 bases, leaving 3 bases not matched to a gene. Germline assignment: CDR1 SGHTS and CDR2 YDEGEE. The CDR3 contains 15 residues. The CDR3 spells CASSWGQYSYNEQFF. For the CDR3, the DNA is TGTGCCAGCAGCTGGGGACAGTACTCCTACAATGAGCAGTTCTTC.

V usage is TRBV7-2 and J usage is TRBJ2-7; 7 positions match TRBD2. V dropped 4 bases and J dropped 4; count of bases not matched to a gene: 13. The CDR3 covers 16 residues. Germline V gene sequence: CDR1 SGHTA, CDR2 FQGNSA. For the CDR3, the DNA is TGTGCCAGCAGCTCAACCCTAGCGGCACTGGGGTACGAGCAGTACTTC. Translated: CASSSTLAALGYEQYF.

This clone was detected only once. V gene TRBV25-1 combines with J gene TRBJ2-1; TRBD1 aligns across 9 bases. The CDR3 length is 16 residues. Trimming took 5 bases from V and 7 from J; bases not matched to a gene: 12. Germline CDR1 reads MGHDK; CDR2 reads SYGVNS. Written as DNA, the CDR3 is TGTGCCAGCAGTCCCCTGGACAGGGGAGGGAGGAATGAGCAGTTCTTC. It is translated as CASSPLDRGGRNEQFF. The full variable domain, completed using reference TRBV25-1 and TRBJ2-1, is EADIYQTPRYLVIGTGKKITLECSQTMGHDKMYWYQQDPGMELHLIHYSYGVNSTEKGDLSSESTVSRIRTEHFPLTLESARPSHTSQYLCASSPLDRGGRNEQFFGPGTRLTVL.

The chain carries TRBV6-1 and TRBJ2-2; D not resolved. V gave up 0 bases and J gave up 1 base, with 6 bases separating them. CDR1 and CDR2 from the germline V gene are MNHNS and SASEGT. This CDR3 contains 15 residues. The CDR3 DNA follows: TGTGCCAGCAGTGAAGCGCCATGGAACACCGGGGAGCTGTTTTTT. Protein sequence: CASSEAPWNTGELFF.

This sequence joins TRBV14 and TRBJ2-7; 8 positions agree with TRBD1. The V gene end was trimmed by 3 bases and the J gene end by 2 bases; junction bases not matched to a gene: 6. CDR1 is SGHDN and CDR2 is FVKESK in the germline V gene. The CDR3 contains 15 residues. The CDR3 sequence is CASSHLGQGAYEQYF. CDR3 in DNA: TGTGCCAGCAGCCACCTAGGACAGGGTGCCTACGAGCAGTACTTC.

The chain links TRBV5-1 to TRBJ2-7; 8 nucleotides line up with TRBD1. This CDR3 is built from 12 residues. After removal of 3 bases from V and 6 bases from J, the junction contained 2 bases not matched to a gene. CDR1 is SGHRS, CDR2 YFSETQ, per germline. The CDR3 coding sequence is TGCGCCAGCAGCTCGGACAGGGTCGAGCAGTACTTC. Protein product: CASSSDRVEQYF.

This clone was found once. The chain carries TRBV4-2 and TRBJ2-2; a weak D match, TRBD2 (5 bases). With 0 bases removed from V and 2 bases from J, the gap between germline ends came to 13 bases. Germline V gene data show CDR1 as LGHNA and CDR2 as YNFKEQ. This CDR3 is 17 amino acids long. The CDR3 is CASSQEVAGGNTGELFF. The CDR3 DNA sequence: TGTGCCAGCAGCCAAGAGGTGGCGGGCGGCAACACCGGGGAGCTGTTTTTT.

The chain's CDR3 is CASTMGFFSPSAGYTF. Written as DNA, the CDR3 is TGTGCCAGTACCATGGGGTTTTTCTCTCCTTCTGCGGGCTACACCTTC. The chain couples TRBV19 to TRBJ1-2; D ambiguous. The CDR3 loop spans 16 amino acids. The V end lost 7 bases, the J end lost 8 bases, and 26 bases lay between the germline ends. Germline lookup yields CDR1 LNHDA and CDR2 SQIVND (reference sequence).

The chain has TRBV5-1 and TRBJ2-6, with 7 bases aligning to TRBD2. Germline assignment: CDR1 SGHRS and CDR2 YFSETQ. Germline trimming cut 7 bases from V and 0 bases from J; bases unmatched to any gene: 7. The CDR3 covers 16 residues. Here the CDR3 reads CASFPGGFSGANVLTF. For the CDR3, the DNA is TGCGCCAGCTTCCCGGGAGGATTCTCTGGGGCCAACGTCCTGACTTTC. Variable domain in full (rest from reference TRBV5-1 and TRBJ2-6): KAGVTQTPRYLIKTRGQQVTLSCSPISGHRSVSWYQQTPGQGLQFLFEYFSETQRNKGNFPGRFSGRQFSNSRSEMNVSTLELGDSALYLCASFPGGFSGANVLTFGAGSRLTVL.

This clone was found once. The chain carries TRBV5-1 and TRBJ1-2, with 7 bases matching TRBD1. V was pared by 3 bases and J by 1 base, with 6 bases of the junction left unmatched. The V gene's germline CDR1 is SGHRS and CDR2 YFSETQ. This CDR3 is 15 amino acids long. The CDR3 DNA reads TGCGCCAGCAGCTCCAGCCAGGGGGGTAACTATGGCTACACCTTC. Translated, it gives CASSSSQGGNYGYTF.

This clone was detected a few times. CDR3: CASSQDVGGGEQYF. The CDR3, as DNA: TGCGCCAGCAGCCAGGACGTGGGGGGGGGCGAGCAGTACTTC. The chain combines TRBV4-3 with TRBJ2-7, with TRBD2 matching over 7 bases. Germline CDR1 reads LGHNA; CDR2 reads YSLEER. This CDR3 spans 14 amino acids. J was trimmed by 6 bases and V by 3 bases; bases with no gene match: 8.

The chain joins TRBV27 to TRBJ2-7; 8 nucleotides match TRBD1. The CDR3 length is 15 residues. The ends lost 5 bases at V and 4 bases at J; junction bases unmatched: 10. Germline CDR1 reads MNHEY; CDR2 reads SMNVEV (reference sequence). CDR3 DNA: TGTGCCAGCAGTGGTCTGTCAGGGGGCTTTTACGAGCAGTACTTC. Its translation: CASSGLSGGFYEQYF.

The genes are TRBV30 and TRBJ1-3; 8 bases fit TRBD1. The CDR3 has 18 residues. V lost 2 bases and J lost 3; bases outside the gene matches: 15. In germline, CDR1 is GTSNPN, CDR2 SVGIG (reference sequence). This chain's CDR3 is CAWSRAGGRIVHGNTIYF. The CDR3, as DNA: TGTGCCTGGAGTAGGGCAGGGGGCCGGATCGTCCATGGAAACACCATATATTTT.

This clone has only a few counts. This chain joins TRBV5-1 and TRBJ2-2; 10 bases align to TRBD2. CDR3 length: 15 amino acids. Germline CDR1 and CDR2: SGHRS and YFSETQ. Unmatched junction bases numbered 2, after V lost 2 bases and J lost 4 bases. In nucleotides, the CDR3 is TGCGCCAGCAGCTTCACTAGCGGGGCCACCGGGGAGCTGTTTTTT. Protein product: CASSFTSGATGELFF.